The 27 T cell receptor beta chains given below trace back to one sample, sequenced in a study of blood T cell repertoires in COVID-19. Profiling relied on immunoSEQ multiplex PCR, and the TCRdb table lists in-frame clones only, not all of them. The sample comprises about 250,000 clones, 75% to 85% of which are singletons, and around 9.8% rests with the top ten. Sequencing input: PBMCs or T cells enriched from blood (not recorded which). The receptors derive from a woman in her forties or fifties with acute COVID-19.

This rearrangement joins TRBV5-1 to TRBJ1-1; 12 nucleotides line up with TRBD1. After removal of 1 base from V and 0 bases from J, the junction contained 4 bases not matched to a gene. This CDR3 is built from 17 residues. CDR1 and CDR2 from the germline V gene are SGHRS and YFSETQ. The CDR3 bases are TGCGCCAGCAGCTTGCTCGGGACAGGGGGCTTGAACACTGAAGCTTTCTTT. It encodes CASSLLGTGGLNTEAFF.

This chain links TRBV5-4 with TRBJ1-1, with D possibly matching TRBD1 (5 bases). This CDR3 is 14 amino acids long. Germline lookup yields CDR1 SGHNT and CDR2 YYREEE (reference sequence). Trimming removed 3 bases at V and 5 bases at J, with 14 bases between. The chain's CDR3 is CASSSAQGLTEAFF. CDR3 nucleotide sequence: TGTGCCAGCAGCTCCGCCCAGGGTTTGACTGAAGCTTTCTTT.

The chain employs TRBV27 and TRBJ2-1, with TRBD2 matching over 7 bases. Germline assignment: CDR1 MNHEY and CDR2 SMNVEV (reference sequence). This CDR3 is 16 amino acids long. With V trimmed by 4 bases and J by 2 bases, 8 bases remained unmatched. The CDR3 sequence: CASSSSLAGAYNEQFF. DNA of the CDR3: TGTGCCAGCAGTTCGTCCCTGGCGGGGGCCTACAATGAGCAGTTCTTC.

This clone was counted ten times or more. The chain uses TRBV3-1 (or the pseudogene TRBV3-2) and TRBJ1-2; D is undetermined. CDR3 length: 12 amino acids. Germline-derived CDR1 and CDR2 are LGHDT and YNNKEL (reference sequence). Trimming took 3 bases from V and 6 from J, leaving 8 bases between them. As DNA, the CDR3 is TGTGCCAGCAGCCACTTCAGAAATGGCTACACCTTC. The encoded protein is CASSHFRNGYTF.

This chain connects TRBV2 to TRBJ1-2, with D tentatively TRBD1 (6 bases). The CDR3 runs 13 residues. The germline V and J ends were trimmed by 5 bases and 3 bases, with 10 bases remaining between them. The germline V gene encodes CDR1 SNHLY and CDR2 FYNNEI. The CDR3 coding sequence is TGTGCCAGCAGTCCACAGGGAGACTATGGCTACACCTTC. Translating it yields CASSPQGDYGYTF.

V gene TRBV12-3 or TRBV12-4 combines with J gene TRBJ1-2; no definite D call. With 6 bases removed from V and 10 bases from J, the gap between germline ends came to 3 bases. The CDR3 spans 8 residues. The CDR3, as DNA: TGTGCCAGCAGCTCCTACACCTTC. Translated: CASSSYTF.

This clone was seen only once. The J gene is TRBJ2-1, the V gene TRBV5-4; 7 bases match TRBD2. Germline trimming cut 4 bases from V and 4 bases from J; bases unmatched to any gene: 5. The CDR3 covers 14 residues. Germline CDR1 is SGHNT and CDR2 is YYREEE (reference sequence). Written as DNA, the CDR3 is TGTGCCAGCAGCCCCGGGGGGAGATACAATGAGCAGTTCTTC. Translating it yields CASSPGGRYNEQFF.

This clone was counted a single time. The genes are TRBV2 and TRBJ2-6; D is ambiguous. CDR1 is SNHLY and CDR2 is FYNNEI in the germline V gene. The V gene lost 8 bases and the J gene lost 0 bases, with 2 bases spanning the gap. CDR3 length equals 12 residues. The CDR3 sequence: CASHSGANVLTF. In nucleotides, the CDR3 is TGTGCCAGCCACTCTGGGGCCAACGTCCTGACTTTC.

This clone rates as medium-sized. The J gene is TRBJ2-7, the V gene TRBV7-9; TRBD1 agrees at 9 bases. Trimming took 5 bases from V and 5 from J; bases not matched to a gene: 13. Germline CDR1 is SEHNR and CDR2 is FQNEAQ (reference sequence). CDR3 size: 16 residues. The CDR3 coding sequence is TGTGCCAGCAGCCCTCAAGAGACGGGACAGGGAGACGAGCAGTACTTC. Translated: CASSPQETGQGDEQYF.

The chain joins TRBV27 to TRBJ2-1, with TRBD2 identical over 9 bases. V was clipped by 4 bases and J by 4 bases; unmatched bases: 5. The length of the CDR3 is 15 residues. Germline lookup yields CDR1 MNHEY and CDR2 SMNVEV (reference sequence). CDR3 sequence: CASSSVAGVYNEQFF. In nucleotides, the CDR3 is TGTGCCAGCAGTTCGGTAGCGGGGGTATACAATGAGCAGTTCTTC.

The CDR3: CASSLGLARADTQYF. The CDR3 coding sequence is TGTGCCAGCAGCCTTGGACTAGCACGTGCAGATACGCAGTATTTT. V usage is TRBV7-2 and J usage is TRBJ2-3; 8 bases agree with TRBD2. Unmatched junction bases numbered 8, after V lost 5 bases and J lost 4 bases. The germline V gene has CDR1 SGHTA and CDR2 FQGNSA. The CDR3 consists of 15 residues.

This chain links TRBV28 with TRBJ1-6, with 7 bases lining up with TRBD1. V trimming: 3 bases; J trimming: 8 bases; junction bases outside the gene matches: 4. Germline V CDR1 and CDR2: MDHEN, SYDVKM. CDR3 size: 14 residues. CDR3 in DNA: TGTGCCAGCAGTTTTCAGGGGGATCATTCACCCCTCCACTTT. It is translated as CASSFQGDHSPLHF.

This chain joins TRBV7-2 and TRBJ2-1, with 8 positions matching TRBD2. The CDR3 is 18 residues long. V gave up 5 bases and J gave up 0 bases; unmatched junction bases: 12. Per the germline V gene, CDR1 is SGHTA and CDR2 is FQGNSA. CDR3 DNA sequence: TGTGCCAGCAGCCCTCTCACGGGGGGGCCTAGCTCCTACAATGAGCAGTTCTTC. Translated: CASSPLTGGPSSYNEQFF.

The CDR3 loop reads CASSLYLGQGDGYTF. The DNA of the CDR3 is TGTGCCAGCTCCCTCTATTTGGGACAGGGTGATGGCTACACCTTC. V gene TRBV18 combines with J gene TRBJ1-2; 9 bases fit TRBD1. CDR3 length equals 15 residues. CDR1 is KGHSH and CDR2 is LQKENI in the germline V gene. Unmatched junction bases numbered 11, after V lost 6 bases and J lost 6 bases.

The CDR3 DNA sequence: TGTGCCAGCAGTTTGGACAGCGCGCAAGAGACCCAGTACTTC. Its protein product is CASSLDSAQETQYF. The chain is built from TRBV6-6 and TRBJ2-5, with D tentatively TRBD1 (6 bases). The V gene's germline CDR1 is MNHNY and CDR2 SVGAGI (reference sequence). Trimming took 4 bases from V and 2 from J, leaving 11 bases between them. The CDR3 is 14 residues long.

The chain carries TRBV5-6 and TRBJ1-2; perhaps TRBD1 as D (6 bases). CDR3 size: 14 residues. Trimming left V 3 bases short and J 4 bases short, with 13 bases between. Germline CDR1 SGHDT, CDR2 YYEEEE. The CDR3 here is CASSSDDRSYGYTF. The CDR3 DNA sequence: TGTGCCAGCAGCTCGGATGACAGGTCCTATGGCTACACCTTC.

CDR3 in DNA: TGTGCCGCTAGGTGGTATACTGAAGCTTTCTTT. Residues: CAARWYTEAFF. V gene TRBV30 combines with J gene TRBJ1-1, with unresolved D. V was pared by 8 bases and J by 5 bases, with 12 bases between. Per germline, CDR1 GTSNPN and CDR2 SVGIG (reference sequence). The CDR3 covers 11 residues.

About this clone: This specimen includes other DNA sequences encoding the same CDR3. The CDR3 DNA sequence: TGCGCCAGCAGCTTCGGACTAGCGGGGGGCACAGATACGCAGTATTTT. Translated: CASSFGLAGGTDTQYF. The chain carries TRBV5-1 and TRBJ2-3; 13 positions agree with TRBD2. The CDR3 extends over 16 amino acids. J gave up 1 base and V 2 bases, and 1 base lay outside the gene matches. Germline V gene data show CDR1 as SGHRS and CDR2 as YFSETQ.

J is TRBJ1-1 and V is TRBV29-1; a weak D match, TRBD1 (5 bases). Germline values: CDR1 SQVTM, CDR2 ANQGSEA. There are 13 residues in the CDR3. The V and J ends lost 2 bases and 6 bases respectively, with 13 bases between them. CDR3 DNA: TGCAGCGTTGAATCCGACGGGGGGGCTGAAGCTTTCTTT. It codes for CSVESDGGAEAFF.

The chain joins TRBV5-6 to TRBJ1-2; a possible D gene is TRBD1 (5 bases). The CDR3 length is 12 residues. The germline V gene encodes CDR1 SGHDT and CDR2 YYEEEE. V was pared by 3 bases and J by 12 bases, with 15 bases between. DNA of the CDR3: TGTGCCAGCAGCTACCGACAGAGGATCCACACCTTC. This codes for CASSYRQRIHTF.

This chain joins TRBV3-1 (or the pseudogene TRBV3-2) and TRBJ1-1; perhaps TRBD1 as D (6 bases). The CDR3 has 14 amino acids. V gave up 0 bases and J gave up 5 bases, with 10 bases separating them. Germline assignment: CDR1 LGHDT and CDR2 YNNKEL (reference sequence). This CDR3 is CASSQERGFTEAFF. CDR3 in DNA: TGTGCCAGCAGCCAAGAAAGGGGGTTTACTGAAGCTTTCTTT.

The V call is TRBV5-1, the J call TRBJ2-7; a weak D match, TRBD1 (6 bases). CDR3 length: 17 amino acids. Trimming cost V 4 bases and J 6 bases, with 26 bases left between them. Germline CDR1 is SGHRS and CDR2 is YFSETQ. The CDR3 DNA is TGCGCCAGCAGCCCTACTCTCTTGAATACAGGGTTAAGCGAGCAGTACTTC. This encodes CASSPTLLNTGLSEQYF.

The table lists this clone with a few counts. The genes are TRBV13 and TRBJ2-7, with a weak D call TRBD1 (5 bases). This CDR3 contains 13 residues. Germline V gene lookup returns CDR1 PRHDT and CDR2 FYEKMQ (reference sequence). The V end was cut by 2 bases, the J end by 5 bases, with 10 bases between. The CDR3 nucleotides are TGTGCCAGCAGCTTAAAGGGCAGGGACGAGCAGTACTTC. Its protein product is CASSLKGRDEQYF.

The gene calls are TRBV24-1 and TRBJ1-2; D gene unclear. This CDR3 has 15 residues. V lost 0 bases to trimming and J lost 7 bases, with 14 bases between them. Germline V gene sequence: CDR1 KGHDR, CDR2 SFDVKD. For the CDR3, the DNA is TGTGCCACCAGTGATTTGTGGGGAGAGGGTTGTGGCTACACCTTC. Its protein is CATSDLWGEGCGYTF.

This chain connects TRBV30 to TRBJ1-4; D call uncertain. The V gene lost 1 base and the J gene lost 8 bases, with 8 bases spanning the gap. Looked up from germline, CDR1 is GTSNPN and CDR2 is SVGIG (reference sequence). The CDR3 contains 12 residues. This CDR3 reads CAWSGRYEKLFF. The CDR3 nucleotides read TGTGCCTGGAGTGGCAGATACGAAAAACTGTTTTTT.

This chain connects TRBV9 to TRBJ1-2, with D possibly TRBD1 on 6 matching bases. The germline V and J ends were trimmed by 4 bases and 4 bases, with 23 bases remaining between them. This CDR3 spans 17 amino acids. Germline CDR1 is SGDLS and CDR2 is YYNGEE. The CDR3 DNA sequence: TGTGCCAGCAGCCAGGAGGGGAGTACGGGGGGCACCTATGGCTACACCTTC. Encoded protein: CASSQEGSTGGTYGYTF.

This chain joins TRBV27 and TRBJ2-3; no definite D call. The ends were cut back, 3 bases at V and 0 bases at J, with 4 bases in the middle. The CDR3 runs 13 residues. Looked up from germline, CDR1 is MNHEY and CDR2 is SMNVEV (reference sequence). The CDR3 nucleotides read TGTGCCAGCAGTTTGTCTAGCACAGATACGCAGTATTTT. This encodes CASSLSSTDTQYF.